These 8 T cell receptor beta chains originate from one sample sequenced in a study of cytomegalovirus exposure and HLA in healthy donors. Sequencing used immunoSEQ multiplex PCR; TCRdb keeps in-frame clones, though not all of them. Of over 150,000 clones detected, around 84% appear once; the ten largest clones hold around 2.1%. Material: PBMCs. The receptors were sampled from a human donor in good health.

The chain has TRBV11-2 and TRBJ1-2; a weak D match, TRBD1 (6 bases). This CDR3 has 17 amino acids. Germline-derived CDR1 and CDR2 are SGHAT and FQNNGV. Trimming left V 6 bases short and J 3 bases short, with 23 bases between. The DNA of the CDR3 is TGTGCCAGCAGTTTCCATCAAAAGACAGGAACAGACTATGGCTACACCTTC. Translated, it gives CASSFHQKTGTDYGYTF.

V is TRBV7-2 and J is TRBJ2-1; 7 positions match TRBD2. Germline V lookup: CDR1 SGHTA, CDR2 FQGNSA. CDR3 length: 16 residues. V trimming: 5 bases; J trimming: 3 bases; junction bases outside the gene matches: 10. Written as DNA, the CDR3 is TGTGCCAGCAGCCGGATGCGGGAGTTGTTCTACAATGAGCAGTTCTTC. Encoded protein: CASSRMRELFYNEQFF.

This clone was seen a single time. The V and J genes are TRBV7-6 and TRBJ1-1; the D gene is possibly TRBD1 (5 bases). Germline V CDR1 and CDR2: SGHVS, FNYEAQ. V dropped 2 bases and J dropped 6 bases, with 13 bases sitting between them. The CDR3 has 14 residues. The CDR3 nucleotides are TGTGCCAGCAGCTTATCGCCAGGGATCTCTGAAGCTTTCTTT. As protein: CASSLSPGISEAFF. The whole variable domain, remainder taken from reference TRBV7-6 and TRBJ1-1, is GAGVSQSPRYKVTKRGQDVALRCDPISGHVSLYWYRQALGQGPEFLTYFNYEAQQDKSGLPNDRFSAERPEGSISTLTIQRTEQRDSAMYRCASSLSPGISEAFFGQGTRLTVV.

The chain carries TRBV5-4 and TRBJ2-6; TRBD2 might be the D (5 bases). Germline V gene data show CDR1 as SGHNT and CDR2 as YYREEE (reference sequence). The CDR3 runs to 18 residues. V was shortened by 0 bases and J by 2 bases, with 15 bases between the two germline ends. CDR3 sequence (DNA): TGTGCCAGCAGCTTGGCTCTAGCAATGCAGGCTGGGGCCAACGTCCTGACTTTC. Translated: CASSLALAMQAGANVLTF.

The chain is built from TRBV10-3 and TRBJ2-2; 7 nucleotides align to TRBD1. CDR3 length: 12 residues. V trimming: 6 bases; J trimming: 7 bases; junction bases outside the gene matches: 2. Germline V gene lookup returns CDR1 ENHRY and CDR2 SYGVKD. CDR3 protein: CAIRQGLGELFF. The CDR3 bases are TGTGCCATCAGACAGGGGCTCGGGGAGCTGTTTTTT.

This chain connects TRBV5-1 to TRBJ2-3, with 8 bases aligning to TRBD1. V was pared by 4 bases and J by 2 bases, with 6 bases of the junction left unmatched. The length of the CDR3 is 15 residues. The germline CDR1 and CDR2 sequences are SGHRS and YFSETQ. The chain's CDR3 is CASSPKTGATDTQYF. CDR3 DNA: TGCGCCAGCAGCCCCAAGACAGGGGCCACAGATACGCAGTATTTT.

The chain joins TRBV27 to TRBJ1-1; 8 bases align to TRBD1. CDR3 length equals 18 residues. Germline assignment: CDR1 MNHEY and CDR2 SMNVEV (reference sequence). Trimming removed 1 base from V and 0 bases from J; junction bases left unmatched: 10. The CDR3 reads CASSLFAGGAGVNTEAFF. CDR3 sequence (DNA): TGTGCCAGCAGTTTATTTGCAGGGGGCGCGGGGGTGAACACTGAAGCTTTCTTT.

This chain uses TRBV7-2 with TRBJ1-3; TRBD1 might be the D (6 bases). The length of the CDR3 is 13 residues. Trimming took 1 base from V and 11 from J, leaving 12 bases between them. CDR1 is SGHTA and CDR2 is FQGNSA in the germline V gene. The CDR3 sequence is CASSLGGLKAIYF. CDR3 sequence (DNA): TGTGCCAGCAGCTTAGGGGGGCTAAAAGCCATATATTTT.